This is a list of T cell receptor beta chains from one sample in a study of cytomegalovirus exposure and HLA in healthy donors. Libraries were prepared by immunoSEQ multiplex PCR; TCRdb keeps only in-frame clonotypes and omits some of them. Of under 400,000 clones listed, over 75% are singletons. The sequenced material came from PBMCs. The receptors shown here come from a man aged 25-45 years in good health and CMV-seronegative. Each CDR3 is given with its conserved first and last residue. The listing skips clone size in some rows; elsewhere it reads once, few, many or a size class.

size: NA
J: TRBJ1-2
V: TRBV6-1
CDR3: CASSEFGSNYGYTF

size: NA
J: TRBJ2-3
V: TRBV6-1
CDR3: CASSERLAGFTDTQYF

size: NA
J: TRBJ2-1
V: TRBV30
CDR3: CAWRPSGGTYNEQFF

size: NA
J: TRBJ1-6
V: TRBV6-6
CDR3: CASSSPGQGASPLHF

size: NA
J: TRBJ2-5
V: TRBV7-9
CDR3: CASSSSLQIGETQYF

size: NA
J: TRBJ1-2
V: TRBV19
CDR3: CASSTTGSYGYTF

size: NA
J: TRBJ2-1
V: TRBV19
CDR3: CASRVRQGSYNEQFF

size: NA
J: TRBJ1-4
V: TRBV18
CDR3: CASSGRGGEKLFF

size: NA
J: TRBJ1-6
V: TRBV6-5
CDR3: CASIQTTGGHSPLHF

size: once
J: TRBJ2-3
V: TRBV27
CDR3: CASSFQTEGTDTQYF

size: NA
J: TRBJ2-2
V: TRBV6-5
CDR3: CASSQGQGASGELFF

size: NA
J: TRBJ1-2
V: TRBV6-5
CDR3: CASSYTYSSSSYGYTF

size: NA
J: TRBJ1-1
V: TRBV6-5
CDR3: CASSSLQGARGLAAFF

size: NA
J: TRBJ1-3
V: TRBV19
CDR3: CASSNLGTTGNTIYF

size: NA
J: TRBJ1-1
V: TRBV7-8
CDR3: CASRKGMNTEAFF

size: NA
J: TRBJ2-7
V: TRBV18
CDR3: CASSPPDSPSYEQYF

size: NA
J: TRBJ1-5
V: TRBV7-9
CDR3: CASSLGQGGQPQHF

size: NA
J: TRBJ1-4
V: TRBV6-5
CDR3: CASSYSMTLTEKLFF

size: NA
J: TRBJ2-7
V: TRBV7-8
CDR3: CASSLDPGISYEQYF

size: once
J: TRBJ1-5
V: TRBV19
CDR3: CASSKDRGSNQPQHF

size: NA
J: TRBJ2-1
V: TRBV20-1
CDR3: CSAKPHLEQFF

size: NA
J: TRBJ1-5
V: TRBV18
CDR3: CASSPGPNQPQHF

size: NA
J: TRBJ1-5
V: TRBV7-8
CDR3: CASSSGLVNQPQHF

size: NA
J: TRBJ2-3
V: TRBV13
CDR3: CASSKIAGGTDTQYF

size: NA
J: TRBJ1-1
V: TRBV12-5
CDR3: CASGLTGPGTEAFF

size: few
J: TRBJ1-2
V: TRBV7-9
CDR3: CASSVRRERELTGYTF

size: once
J: TRBJ2-3
V: TRBV11-3
CDR3: CASSQNSGDTQYF

size: NA
J: TRBJ2-7
V: TRBV6-1
CDR3: CASRPQGFLYEQYF